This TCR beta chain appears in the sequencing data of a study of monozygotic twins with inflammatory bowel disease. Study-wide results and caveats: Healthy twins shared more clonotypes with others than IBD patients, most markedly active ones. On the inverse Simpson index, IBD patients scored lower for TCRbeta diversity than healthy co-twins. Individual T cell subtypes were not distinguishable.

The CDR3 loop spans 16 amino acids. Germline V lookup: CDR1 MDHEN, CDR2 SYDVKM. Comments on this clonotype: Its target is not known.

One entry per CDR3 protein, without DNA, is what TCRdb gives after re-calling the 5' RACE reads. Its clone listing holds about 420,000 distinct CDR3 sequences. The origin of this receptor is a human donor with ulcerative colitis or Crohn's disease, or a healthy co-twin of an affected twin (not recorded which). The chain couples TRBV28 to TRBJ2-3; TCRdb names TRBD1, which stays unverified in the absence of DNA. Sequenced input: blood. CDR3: CASSPGTGANTDTQYF.